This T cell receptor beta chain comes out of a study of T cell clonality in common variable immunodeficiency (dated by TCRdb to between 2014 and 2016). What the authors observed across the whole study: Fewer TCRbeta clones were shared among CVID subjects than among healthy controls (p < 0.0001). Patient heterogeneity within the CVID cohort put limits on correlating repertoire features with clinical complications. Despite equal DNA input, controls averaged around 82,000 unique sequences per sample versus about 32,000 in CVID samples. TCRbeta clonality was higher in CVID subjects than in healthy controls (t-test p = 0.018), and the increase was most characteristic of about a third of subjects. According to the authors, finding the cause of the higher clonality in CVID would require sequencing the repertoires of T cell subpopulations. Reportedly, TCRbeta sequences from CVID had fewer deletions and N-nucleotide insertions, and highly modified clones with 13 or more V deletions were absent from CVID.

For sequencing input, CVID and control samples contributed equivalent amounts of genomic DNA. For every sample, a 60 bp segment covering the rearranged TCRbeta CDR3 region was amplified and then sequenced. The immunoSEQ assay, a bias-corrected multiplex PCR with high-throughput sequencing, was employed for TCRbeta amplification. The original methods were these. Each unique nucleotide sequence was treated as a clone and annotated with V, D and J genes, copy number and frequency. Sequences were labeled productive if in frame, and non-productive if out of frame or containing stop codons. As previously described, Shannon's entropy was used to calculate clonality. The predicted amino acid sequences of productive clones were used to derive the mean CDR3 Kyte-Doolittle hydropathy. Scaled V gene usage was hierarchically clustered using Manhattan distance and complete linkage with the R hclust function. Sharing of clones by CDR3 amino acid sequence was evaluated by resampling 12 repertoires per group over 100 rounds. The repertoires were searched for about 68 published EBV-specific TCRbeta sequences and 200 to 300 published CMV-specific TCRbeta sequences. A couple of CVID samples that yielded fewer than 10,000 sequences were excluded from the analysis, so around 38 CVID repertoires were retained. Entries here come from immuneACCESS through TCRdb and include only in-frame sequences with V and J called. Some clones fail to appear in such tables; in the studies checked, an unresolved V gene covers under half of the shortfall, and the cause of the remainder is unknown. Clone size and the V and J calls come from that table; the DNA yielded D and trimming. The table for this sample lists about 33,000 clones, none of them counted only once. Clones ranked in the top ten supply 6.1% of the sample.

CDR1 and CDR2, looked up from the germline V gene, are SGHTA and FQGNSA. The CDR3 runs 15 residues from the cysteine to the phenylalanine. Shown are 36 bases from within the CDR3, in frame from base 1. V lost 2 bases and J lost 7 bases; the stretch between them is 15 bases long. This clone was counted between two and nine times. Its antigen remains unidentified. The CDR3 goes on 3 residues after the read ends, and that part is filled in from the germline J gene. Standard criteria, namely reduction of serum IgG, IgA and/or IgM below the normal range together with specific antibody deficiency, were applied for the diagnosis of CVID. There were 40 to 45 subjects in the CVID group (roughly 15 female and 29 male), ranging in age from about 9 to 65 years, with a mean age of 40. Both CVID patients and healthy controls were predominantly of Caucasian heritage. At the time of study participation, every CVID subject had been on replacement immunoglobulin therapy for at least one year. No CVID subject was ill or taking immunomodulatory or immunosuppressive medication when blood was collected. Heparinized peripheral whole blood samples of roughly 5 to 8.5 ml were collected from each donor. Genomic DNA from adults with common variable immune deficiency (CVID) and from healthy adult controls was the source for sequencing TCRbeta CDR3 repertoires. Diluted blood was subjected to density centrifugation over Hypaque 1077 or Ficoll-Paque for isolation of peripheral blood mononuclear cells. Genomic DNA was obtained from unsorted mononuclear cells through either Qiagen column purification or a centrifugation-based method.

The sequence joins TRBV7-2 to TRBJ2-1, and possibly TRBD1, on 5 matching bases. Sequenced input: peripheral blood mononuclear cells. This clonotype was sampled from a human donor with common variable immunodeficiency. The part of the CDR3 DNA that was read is TGTGCCAGCAGCTTACCGGGCAGGGCAGGGAATGAG. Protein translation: CASSLPGRAGNE. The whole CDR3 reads CASSLPGRAGNEQFF. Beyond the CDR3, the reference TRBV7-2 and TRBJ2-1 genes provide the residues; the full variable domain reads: GAGVSQSPSNKVTEKGKDVELRCDPISGHTALYWYRQSLGQGLEFLIYFQGNSAPDKSGLPSDRFSAERTGGSVSTLTIQRTQQEDSAVYLCASSLPGRAGNEQFFGPGTRLTVL.